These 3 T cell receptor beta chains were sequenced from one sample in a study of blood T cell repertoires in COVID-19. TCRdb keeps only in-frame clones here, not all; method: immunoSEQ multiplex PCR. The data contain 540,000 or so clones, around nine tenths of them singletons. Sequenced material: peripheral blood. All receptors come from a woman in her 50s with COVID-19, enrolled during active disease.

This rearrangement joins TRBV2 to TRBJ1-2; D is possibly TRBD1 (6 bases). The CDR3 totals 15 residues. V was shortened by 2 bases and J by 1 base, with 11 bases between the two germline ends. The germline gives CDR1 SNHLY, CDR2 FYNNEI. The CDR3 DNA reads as TGTGCCAGCAGTGAATTCAGGGGCGATAACTATGGCTACACCTTC. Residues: CASSEFRGDNYGYTF.

For the CDR3, the DNA is TGTGCCAGCAGCCAGGGCTCCGGGGATGAAAAACTGTTTTTT. Protein product: CASSQGSGDEKLFF. J is TRBJ1-4 and V is TRBV3-1 (or the pseudogene TRBV3-2); D is ambiguous. The CDR3 sequence is 14 residues long. CDR1 LGHDT and CDR2 YNNKEL come from the germline V gene (reference sequence). Trimming left V 3 bases short and J 6 bases short, with 11 bases between.

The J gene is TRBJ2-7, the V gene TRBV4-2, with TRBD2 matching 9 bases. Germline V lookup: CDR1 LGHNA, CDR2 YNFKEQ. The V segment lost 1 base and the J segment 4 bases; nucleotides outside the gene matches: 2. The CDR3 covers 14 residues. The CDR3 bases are TGTGCCAGCAGCCAAGGGACTAGCGTTTACGAGCAGTACTTC. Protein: CASSQGTSVYEQYF.